This TCR beta chain was retrieved from a study of PD-L1 blockade in urothelial cancer. The wider study: Patients went on atezolizumab in the mid-2010s, receiving 1,200 mg intravenously every 3 weeks. Study-level results: Tumor-associated clones in the blood of durable-benefit patients grew more at 3 weeks.

TCRdb keeps only in-frame clones here, not all; method: immunoSEQ multiplex PCR. Of around 120,000 clones detected, 75% to 90% appear once; the ten largest clones hold more than 1.5%. Specified time point: peripheral blood 6 weeks after treatment start. Patients suffered from locally advanced or metastatic urothelial carcinoma. About this clone: The target antigen is unknown.

The sample here was PBMCs, taken around atezolizumab (anti-PD-L1) treatment. The TCR was taken from a man aged 60 to 69 with urothelial cancer.

The CDR3 spells CASSFEDSNNEQFF. In DNA, the CDR3 is TGTGCCAGCAGTTTCGAGGACAGTAACAATGAGCAGTTCTTC. The chain combines TRBV6-5 with TRBJ2-1; weak D call: TRBD1 (6 bases). Germline V gene data show CDR1 as MNHEY and CDR2 as SVGAGI. This CDR3 has 14 amino acids. Trimming shortened V by 4 bases and J by 5 bases, and 12 bases separated the two germline ends.